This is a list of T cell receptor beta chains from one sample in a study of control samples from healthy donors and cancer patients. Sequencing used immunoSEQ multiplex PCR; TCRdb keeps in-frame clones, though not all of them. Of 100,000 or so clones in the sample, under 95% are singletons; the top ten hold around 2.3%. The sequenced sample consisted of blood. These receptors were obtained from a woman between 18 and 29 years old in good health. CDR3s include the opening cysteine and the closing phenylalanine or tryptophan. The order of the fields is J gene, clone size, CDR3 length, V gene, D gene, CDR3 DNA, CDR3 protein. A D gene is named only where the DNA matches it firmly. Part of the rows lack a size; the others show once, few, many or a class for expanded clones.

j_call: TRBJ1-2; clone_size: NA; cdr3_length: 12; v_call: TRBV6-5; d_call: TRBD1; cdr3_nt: TGTGCCAGCAGGGGGACAGACAGGGGCTACACCTTC; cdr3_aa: CASRGTDRGYTF
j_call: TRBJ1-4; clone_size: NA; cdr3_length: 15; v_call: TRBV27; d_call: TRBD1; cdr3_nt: TGTGCCAGCAGTTTGGGACAGGGGGTAGGAGAAAAACTGTTTTTT; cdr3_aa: CASSLGQGVGEKLFF
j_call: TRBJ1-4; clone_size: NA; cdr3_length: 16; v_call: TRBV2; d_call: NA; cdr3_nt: TGTGCCAGCAGTGAAGCAGGCGGGGCCTTGAATGAAAAACTGTTTTTT; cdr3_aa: CASSEAGGALNEKLFF
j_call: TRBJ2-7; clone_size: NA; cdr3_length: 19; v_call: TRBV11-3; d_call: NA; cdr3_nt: TGTGCCAGCAGCTCGTTTAGCCGGTGGGAGGGGGCAGGTAGTCACGAGCAGTACTTC; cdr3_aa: CASSSFSRWEGAGSHEQYF
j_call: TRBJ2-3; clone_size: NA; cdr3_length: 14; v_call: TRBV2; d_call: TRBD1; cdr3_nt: TGTGCCAGCAGTACAGGACAGGGGTGGGATACGCAGTATTTT; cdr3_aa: CASSTGQGWDTQYF
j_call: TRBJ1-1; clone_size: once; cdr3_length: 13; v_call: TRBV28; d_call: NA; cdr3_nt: TGTGCCACCCTCCCCCCACAGGGATCGAAAGCTTTCTTT; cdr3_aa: CATLPPQGSKAFF
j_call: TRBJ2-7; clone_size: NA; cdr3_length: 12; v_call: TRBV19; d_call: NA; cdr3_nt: TGTGCCAGTCGGGGCAGACACTACGAGCAGTACTTC; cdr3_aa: CASRGRHYEQYF
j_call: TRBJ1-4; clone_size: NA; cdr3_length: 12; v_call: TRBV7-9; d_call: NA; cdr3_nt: TGTGCCAGCAGGATAGTTAATGAAAAACTGTTTTTT; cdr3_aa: CASRIVNEKLFF
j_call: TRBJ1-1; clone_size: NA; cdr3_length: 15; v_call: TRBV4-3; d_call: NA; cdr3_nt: TGCGCCAGCAGCCAAGAGGGGAGGGGATTTACTGAAGCTTTCTTT; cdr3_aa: CASSQEGRGFTEAFF
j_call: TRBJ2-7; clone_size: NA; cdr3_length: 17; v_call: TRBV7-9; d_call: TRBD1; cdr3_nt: TGTGCCAGCAGCCAAGGGCTCGGACAGGCCGTCTCCTACGAGCAGTACTTC; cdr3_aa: CASSQGLGQAVSYEQYF
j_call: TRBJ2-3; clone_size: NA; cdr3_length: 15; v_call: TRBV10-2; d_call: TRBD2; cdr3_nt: TGCGCCAGCAGTCCGGGACTAGCTTGGTCCGATACGCAGTATTTT; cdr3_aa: CASSPGLAWSDTQYF
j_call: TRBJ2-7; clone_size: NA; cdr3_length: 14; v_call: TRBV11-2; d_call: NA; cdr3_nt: TGTGCCAGCAGCTTAGATCGGAGTAGGGACGAGCAGTACTTC; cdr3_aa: CASSLDRSRDEQYF
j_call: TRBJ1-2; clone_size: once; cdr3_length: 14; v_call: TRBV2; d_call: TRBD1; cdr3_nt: TGTGCCAGCGGGAGGAGCGGGACAGGGTATGGCTACACCTTC; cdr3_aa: CASGRSGTGYGYTF
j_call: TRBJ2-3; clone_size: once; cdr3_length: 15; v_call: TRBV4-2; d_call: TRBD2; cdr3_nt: TGTGCCAGCAGCTACCTAGCGGGATACACAGATACGCAGTATTTT; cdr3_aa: CASSYLAGYTDTQYF
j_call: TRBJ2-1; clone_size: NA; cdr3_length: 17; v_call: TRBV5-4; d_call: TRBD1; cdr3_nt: TGTGCCAGCAGCTTGGCTCCAGGGGGCCTTTCCTACAATGAGCAGTTCTTC; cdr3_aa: CASSLAPGGLSYNEQFF
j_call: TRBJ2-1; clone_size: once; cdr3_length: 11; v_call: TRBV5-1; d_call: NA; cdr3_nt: TGCGCCAGCAGCTTAGACAATGAGCAGTTCTTC; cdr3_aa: CASSLDNEQFF
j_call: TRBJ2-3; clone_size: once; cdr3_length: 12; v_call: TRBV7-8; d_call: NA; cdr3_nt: TGTGCCAGCAGCTTCTGGGAGAGTACGCAGTATTTT; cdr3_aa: CASSFWESTQYF
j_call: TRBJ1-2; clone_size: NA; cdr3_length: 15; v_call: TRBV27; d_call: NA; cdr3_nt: TGTGCCAGCAGTTTAAATGGGGGGCCGGGCTATGGCTACACCTTC; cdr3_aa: CASSLNGGPGYGYTF
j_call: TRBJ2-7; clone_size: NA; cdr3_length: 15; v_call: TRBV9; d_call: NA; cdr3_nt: TGTGCCAGCAGCCCCTCGACCGGGACTCCATACGAGCAGTACTTC; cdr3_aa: CASSPSTGTPYEQYF
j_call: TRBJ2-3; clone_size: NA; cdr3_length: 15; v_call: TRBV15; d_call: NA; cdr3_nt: TGTGCCACCAGCAGAGAGGGCTACGGGACAGATACGCAGTATTTT; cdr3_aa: CATSREGYGTDTQYF
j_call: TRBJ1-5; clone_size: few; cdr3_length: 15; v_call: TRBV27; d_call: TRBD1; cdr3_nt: TGTGCCAGCGCAAAACAGGGGCTTAGCAATCAGCCCCAGCATTTT; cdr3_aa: CASAKQGLSNQPQHF
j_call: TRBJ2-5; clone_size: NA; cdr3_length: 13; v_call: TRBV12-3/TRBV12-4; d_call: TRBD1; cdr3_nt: TGTGCCAGCAGCCCGACAGGGCGGGAGACCCAGTACTTC; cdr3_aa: CASSPTGRETQYF
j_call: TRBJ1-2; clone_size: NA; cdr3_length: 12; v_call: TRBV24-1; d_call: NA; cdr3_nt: TGTGCCACCAGTTGGGGGACCTATGGCTACACCTTC; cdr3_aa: CATSWGTYGYTF
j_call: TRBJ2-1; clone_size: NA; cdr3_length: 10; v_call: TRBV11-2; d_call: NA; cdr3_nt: TGTGCCAGCGGGGCCTATGAGCAGTTCTTC; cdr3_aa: CASGAYEQFF
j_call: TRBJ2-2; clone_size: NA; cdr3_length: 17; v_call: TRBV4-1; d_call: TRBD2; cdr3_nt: TGCGCCAGCAGCCTCAGCAGGGCGGGAGCGCATCCCGGGGAGCTGTTTTTT; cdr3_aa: CASSLSRAGAHPGELFF
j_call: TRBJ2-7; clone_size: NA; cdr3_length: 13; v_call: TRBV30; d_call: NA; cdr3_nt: TGTGCCTGGAGTGAATCCGGGACCTACGAGCAGTACTTC; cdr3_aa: CAWSESGTYEQYF